The 30 T cell receptor beta chains in this list originate from one sample, sequenced in a study of CD8+CD57+ T cells in acquired aplastic anemia. Genomic DNA, serving as template, underwent TCR beta VDJ and CDR3 profiling. TCRdb independently ran MiXCR on the reads; one entry per CDR3 protein. Of about 160,000 distinct CDR3 sequences listed, just under 45% are singletons. Sequencing used sorted CD4+, CD8+, or CD8+CD57+ T cells (not recorded which) from PBMCs. The source is a human donor in good health.

This clonotype was found once. This chain connects TRBV2 to TRBJ2-7; no clear D. The CDR3 totals 17 residues. Germline values: CDR1 SNHLY, CDR2 FYNNEI. V lost 4 bases and J lost 1, with 20 bases in between. CDR3 sequence: CASSARDRVLASYEQYF. CDR3 in DNA: TGTGCCAGCAGTGCTAGAGATCGGGTCCTCGCTTCCTACGAGCAGTACTTC.

J is TRBJ2-7 and V is TRBV20-1; 7 bases align to TRBD2. Unmatched junction bases numbered 7, after V lost 5 bases and J lost 3 bases. The CDR3 length is 13 residues. Germline assignment: CDR1 DFQATT and CDR2 SNEGSKA (reference sequence). The CDR3 reads CSASTSADYEQYF. DNA for the CDR3: TGCAGTGCTTCAACTAGCGCCGACTACGAGCAGTACTTC.

This chain joins TRBV7-8 and TRBJ1-1; possibly TRBD1 for D (5 bases). The CDR3 runs 13 residues. Trimming took 8 bases from V and 3 from J, leaving 13 bases between them. The germline V gene encodes CDR1 SGHVS and CDR2 FQNEAQ. The CDR3 nucleotides are TGTGCCAGCGGTCACGACAGTGACACTGAAGCTTTCTTT. This codes for CASGHDSDTEAFF.

The rearrangement links TRBV29-1 to TRBJ2-7; D is perhaps TRBD1 (6 bases). Trimming pared 4 bases from V and 0 bases from J, leaving 10 bases between. This CDR3 contains 13 residues. Germline V lookup: CDR1 SQVTM, CDR2 ANQGSEA. CDR3 amino acids: CSVVGTHSYEQYF. CDR3 DNA sequence: TGCAGCGTTGTAGGGACACACTCCTACGAGCAGTACTTC.

The chain carries TRBV14 and TRBJ2-1; 8 bases align to TRBD2. Per the germline V gene, CDR1 is SGHDN and CDR2 is FVKESK. The junction had 6 bases not matched to a gene; V was cut back by 0 bases and J by 5 bases. The CDR3 is made up of 16 amino acids. In nucleotides, the CDR3 is TGTGCCAGCAGCCAAGATATCGGGGGGGCAGACAATGAGCAGTTCTTC. Translation gives CASSQDIGGADNEQFF.

This sequence joins TRBV14 and TRBJ2-5, with D tentatively TRBD2 (5 bases). Germline assignment: CDR1 SGHDN and CDR2 FVKESK. Trimming shortened V by 0 bases and J by 5 bases, and 13 bases separated the two germline ends. The CDR3 extends over 15 amino acids. CDR3 amino acids: CASSQDGVRGETQYF. The CDR3 DNA is TGTGCCAGCAGCCAAGATGGAGTTAGAGGGGAGACCCAGTACTTC.

Remarks on this clonotype: A much larger clonotype is one base distant, so this may be a read error. Lacking the conserved final phenylalanine or tryptophan, this CDR3 likely reflects a read error. The chain joins TRBV11-1 to TRBJ1-1; no clear D gene. Germline loops: CDR1 SGHAT, CDR2 FQDESV (reference sequence). This CDR3 spans 13 amino acids. V was trimmed by 5 bases and J by 0 bases, leaving 7 bases between them. For the CDR3, the DNA is TGTGCCAGCAGCAAGGAAATGAACACTGAAGCTTTCTCT. Protein: CASSKEMNTEAFS.

In this sample, this clonotype turned up a few times. This sequence joins TRBV19 and TRBJ1-6; D not certain. The CDR3 loop spans 13 amino acids. V lost 4 bases and J lost 6, with 7 bases in between. Germline CDR1 is LNHDA and CDR2 is SQIVND (reference sequence). The CDR3 nucleotides are TGTGCCAGTAGTACCTACAGTAATTCACCCCTCCACTTT. It encodes CASSTYSNSPLHF.

This clonotype has more than one count but fewer than ten. This sequence joins TRBV19 and TRBJ1-2; 7 bases are shared with TRBD1. CDR1 is LNHDA, CDR2 SQIVND, per germline (reference sequence). The V and J ends lost 6 bases and 2 bases, in that order; junction bases with no gene match: 3. CDR3 length: 13 residues. CDR3 in amino acids: CASSSTGNYGYTF. CDR3 nucleotide sequence: TGTGCCAGTAGCTCGACAGGGAACTATGGCTACACCTTC.

This clonotype was seen many times. V is TRBV9 and J is TRBJ2-7, with D unclear. CDR3 length: 11 residues. The V end was cut by 4 bases, the J end by 5 bases, with 7 bases between. Germline CDR1 reads SGDLS; CDR2 reads YYNGEE. The DNA of the CDR3 is TGTGCCAGCAGCACCGACGACGAGCAGTACTTC. This translates into CASSTDDEQYF.

This clonotype was picked up many times. The V call is TRBV20-1, the J call TRBJ2-7; 11 bases line up with TRBD1. CDR1 is DFQATT and CDR2 is SNEGSKA in the germline V gene (reference sequence). The CDR3 runs 15 residues. The ends lost 5 bases at V and 4 bases at J; junction bases unmatched: 10. CDR3 nucleotides: TGCAGTGCTCCAGGCCGGGACAGGGGGTTTTACGAGCAGTACTTC. Translating gives CSAPGRDRGFYEQYF.

The chain has TRBV7-9 and TRBJ1-1; unclear D gene. The CDR3 is 12 residues long. Germline loops: CDR1 SEHNR, CDR2 FQNEAQ (reference sequence). V was cut by 0 bases and J by 7 bases, with 6 bases left in between. This CDR3 reads CASSLAWGEAFF. CDR3 in DNA: TGTGCCAGCAGCTTAGCGTGGGGTGAAGCTTTCTTT.

This clonotype occurred many times. CDR3 protein: CASSLRSGASGGEQFF. The CDR3 DNA reads as TGCGCCAGCAGCTTGCGATCTGGAGCGAGTGGGGGTGAGCAGTTCTTC. The chain uses TRBV5-1 and TRBJ2-1; D tentatively fits TRBD1 or TRBD2 (5 bases each). Germline V gives CDR1 SGHRS, CDR2 YFSETQ. The germline V and J ends were trimmed by 1 base and 9 bases, with 20 bases remaining between them. This CDR3 contains 16 residues.

The chain links TRBV24-1 to TRBJ1-2; D perhaps matches TRBD1 (5 bases). The V gene's germline CDR1 is KGHDR and CDR2 SFDVKD. V was pared by 3 bases and J by 7 bases, with 11 bases between. The CDR3 has 13 amino acids. The CDR3 reads CATSDHQGRGYTF. CDR3 DNA sequence: TGTGCCACCAGTGATCACCAGGGTCGTGGCTACACCTTC.

This clonotype was detected many times. The V gene is TRBV6-2 or TRBV6-3, the J gene TRBJ1-1, with a possible D match to TRBD1 (5 bases). The germline V gene has CDR1 MNHEY and CDR2 SVGEGT. Trimming cost V 2 bases and J 0 bases, with 10 bases left between them. The CDR3 contains 15 residues. CDR3 sequence reads: CASSYQGLVNTEAFF. The CDR3, as DNA: TGTGCCAGCAGTTACCAGGGTCTAGTGAACACTGAAGCTTTCTTT.

CDR3 coding DNA: TGTGCCAGCAGCCAAGATGGGGCGGGGTGGCCTTCGAGGAAGTTCTTC. It is translated as CASSQDGAGWPSRKFF. This chain uses TRBV3-1 with TRBJ2-1; D is possibly TRBD2 (6 bases). The CDR3 length is 16 residues. Germline loops: CDR1 LGHDT, CDR2 YNNKEL (reference sequence). Trimming cost V 0 bases and J 14 bases, with 23 bases left between them.

This clonotype is a singleton in its sample. V is TRBV25-1 and J is TRBJ2-1; perhaps TRBD1 as D (6 bases). This CDR3 contains 16 residues. Germline lookup yields CDR1 MGHDK and CDR2 SYGVNS. V was cut by 1 base and J by 0 bases, with 10 bases left in between. CDR3 coding DNA: TGTGCCAGCAGTGAATTATCAGGGGTCTCCTACAATGAGCAGTTCTTC. It translates to CASSELSGVSYNEQFF.

About this clonotype itself: A read error may account for a junction end that differs from germline. V usage is TRBV18 and J usage is TRBJ2-5; TRBD2 matches 8 bases. Germline CDR1 reads KGHSH; CDR2 reads LQKENI. The length of the CDR3 is 14 residues. The CDR3: CASSPPAGAETQYF. DNA for the CDR3: TGTGCCAGCTCTCCACCAGCGGGGGCAGAGACCCAGTACTTC. Combining the CDR3 with reference TRBV18 and TRBJ2-5 gives the whole variable domain NAGVMQNPRHLVRRRGQEARLRCSPMKGHSHVYWYRQLPEEGLKFMVYLQKENIIDESGMPKERFSAEFPKEGPSILRIQQVVRGDSAAYFCASSPPAGAETQYFGPGTRLLVL.

Of note for this clonotype: The CDR3 does not close with the conserved phenylalanine or tryptophan, likely indicating a read error. The V and J genes are TRBV29-1 and TRBJ2-2; 8 bases are a match to TRBD2. The germline gives CDR1 SQVTM, CDR2 ANQGSEA. The CDR3 contains 14 residues. The V and J ends lost 6 bases and 1 base, in that order; junction bases with no gene match: 4. Here the CDR3 reads CSVSSGLNTGELFS. The CDR3 nucleotides read TGCAGCGTATCTAGCGGGTTGAACACCGGGGAGCTGTTTTCT.

J is TRBJ2-5 and V is TRBV29-1, with D hard to call. Germline CDR1 and CDR2: SQVTM and ANQGSEA. Trimming took off 3 bases at V and 1 base at J, with 6 bases between the two ends. The length of the CDR3 is 12 residues. The CDR3 DNA sequence: TGCAGCGTTGATGGTGTCCAAGAGACCCAGTACTTC. This sequence encodes CSVDGVQETQYF.

The chain employs TRBV19 and TRBJ2-2; TRBD1 might be the D (6 bases). This CDR3 has 14 amino acids. Trimming took 6 bases from V and 5 from J, leaving 13 bases between them. Germline loops: CDR1 LNHDA, CDR2 SQIVND (reference sequence). In DNA, the CDR3 is TGTGCCAGTAGCATTGGGCAGGGGACCGGGGAGCTGTTTTTT. It yields the protein CASSIGQGTGELFF.

At least ten counts were recorded for this clonotype. This sequence joins TRBV10-3 and TRBJ2-3, with 10 bases matching TRBD1. Germline CDR1 reads ENHRY; CDR2 reads SYGVKD. This CDR3 has 15 amino acids. V gave up 7 bases and J gave up 6 bases; unmatched junction bases: 10. The CDR3: CAIKAGQGGLDTQYF. DNA of the CDR3: TGTGCCATCAAAGCCGGACAGGGGGGGTTGGATACGCAGTATTTT.

The chain couples TRBV7-6 to TRBJ1-1; no clear D. The CDR3 is made up of 14 amino acids. V gave up 3 bases and J gave up 1 base, with 9 bases separating them. Germline V gene lookup returns CDR1 SGHVS and CDR2 FNYEAQ. The CDR3 bases are TGTGCCAGCAGCTTCGGAGGCGCGAACACTGAAGCTTTCTTT. Its protein is CASSFGGANTEAFF.

This sequence joins TRBV3-1 and TRBJ2-1, with 11 positions matching TRBD2. Trimming took 1 base from V and 6 from J; bases not matched to a gene: 5. Germline lookup yields CDR1 LGHDT and CDR2 YNNKEL (reference sequence). The CDR3 spans 16 residues. The CDR3 DNA follows: TGTGCCAGCAGCCAAGGTCTAGCGGGAGGTCTCAATGAGCAGTTCTTC. It specifies CASSQGLAGGLNEQFF.

The rearrangement joins TRBV20-1 to TRBJ2-1; TRBD2 aligns across 12 bases. V was pared by 2 bases and J by 4 bases, with 6 bases of the junction left unmatched. The CDR3 is 16 amino acids. The germline V gene has CDR1 DFQATT and CDR2 SNEGSKA (reference sequence). DNA for the CDR3: TGCAGTGCTAGAATTGCTAGCGGGGGGGGATACAATGAGCAGTTCTTC. It yields the protein CSARIASGGGYNEQFF.

The chain links TRBV2 to TRBJ1-2; the D gene is possibly TRBD1 (6 bases). V lost 2 bases and J 8 bases, leaving 24 bases between the germline ends. The CDR3 contains 17 residues. CDR1 is SNHLY and CDR2 is FYNNEI in the germline V gene. The CDR3 loop is CASSETRVGAGDRGYTF. For the CDR3, the DNA is TGTGCCAGCAGTGAAACACGGGTTGGGGCAGGGGATCGCGGCTACACCTTC.

This clonotype was observed many times. V usage is TRBV12-3 or TRBV12-4 and J usage is TRBJ1-4, with no clear D. Trimming removed 7 bases from V and 6 bases from J, with 9 bases in between. This CDR3 has 12 amino acids. CDR3 nucleotide sequence: TGTGCCAGCATGGCGGCCGATGAAAAACTGTTTTTT. Residues: CASMAADEKLFF.

The V and J genes are TRBV24-1 and TRBJ2-3; TRBD2 aligns across 11 bases. The CDR3 is 15 amino acids. The ends lost 1 base at V and 4 bases at J; junction bases unmatched: 0. Germline V gene data show CDR1 as KGHDR and CDR2 as SFDVKD. CDR3 nucleotides: TGTGCCACCAGTGATTTTAGCGGGGGGGCAGATACGCAGTATTTT. This translates into CATSDFSGGADTQYF.

This clonotype was counted a few times. V and J are TRBV27 and TRBJ1-3; possible D gene TRBD1, 6 bases. Trimming pared 6 bases from V and 0 bases from J, leaving 12 bases between. Germline-derived CDR1 and CDR2 are MNHEY and SMNVEV (reference sequence). This CDR3 contains 15 residues. The CDR3 DNA sequence: TGTGCCAGCAGCCCGGACAGTTACTCTGGAAACACCATATATTTT. It translates to CASSPDSYSGNTIYF.

V is TRBV2 and J is TRBJ2-3, with unresolved D. Per the germline V gene, CDR1 is SNHLY and CDR2 is FYNNEI. The V end lost 6 bases, the J end lost 2 bases, and 12 bases lay between the germline ends. The CDR3 has 14 residues. CDR3 nucleotide sequence: TGTGCCAGCAGCCCGGAGTATCTCACAGATACGCAGTATTTT. This gives the protein CASSPEYLTDTQYF.